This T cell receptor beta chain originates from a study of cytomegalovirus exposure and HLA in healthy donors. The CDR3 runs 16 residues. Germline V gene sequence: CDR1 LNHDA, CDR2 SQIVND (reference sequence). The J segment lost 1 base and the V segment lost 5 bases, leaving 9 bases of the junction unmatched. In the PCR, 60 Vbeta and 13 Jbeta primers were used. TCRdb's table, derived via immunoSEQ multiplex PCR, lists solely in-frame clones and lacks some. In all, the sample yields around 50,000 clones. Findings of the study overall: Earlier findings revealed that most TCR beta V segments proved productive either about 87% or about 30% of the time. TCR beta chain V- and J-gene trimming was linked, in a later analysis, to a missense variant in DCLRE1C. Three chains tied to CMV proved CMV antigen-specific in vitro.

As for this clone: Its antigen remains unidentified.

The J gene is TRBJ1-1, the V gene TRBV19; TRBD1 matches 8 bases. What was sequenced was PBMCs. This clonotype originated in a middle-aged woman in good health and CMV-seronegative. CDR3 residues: CASSPLGQGPNTEAFF. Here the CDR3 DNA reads TGTGCCAGTAGTCCCCTTGGACAGGGCCCGAACACTGAAGCTTTCTTT. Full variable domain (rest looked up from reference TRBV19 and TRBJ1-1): DGGITQSPKYLFRKEGQNVTLSCEQNLNHDAMYWYRQDPGQGLRLIYYSQIVNDFQKGDIAEGYSVSREKKESFPLTVTSAQKNPTAFYLCASSPLGQGPNTEAFFGQGTRLTVV.